What follows are 9 T cell receptor beta chains derived from one specimen sequenced in a study. TCRdb independently ran MiXCR on the 5' RACE reads; one entry per CDR3 protein. The sample includes more than 5,000 distinct CDR3 sequences, around half seen only once; the top ten take approximately 3.9%. Material: memory CD4+ T cells sorted from blood. The subset is: memory CD4+ T cells, CD4+CD45RO+CD25-. The origin of the receptors is a female donor with breast cancer.

The CDR3 spells CASSEARDSTDTQYF. The CDR3 DNA reads TGTGCCAGCAGTGAAGCCCGCGACTCCACAGATACGCAGTATTTT. This chain joins TRBV2 and TRBJ2-3; D remains unclear. Trimming removed 0 bases from V and 2 bases from J, with 9 bases in between. This CDR3 region has 15 residues. Germline V gives CDR1 SNHLY, CDR2 FYNNEI.

V usage is TRBV20-1 and J usage is TRBJ1-5; 7 positions agree with TRBD1. With 3 bases clipped from V and 2 bases from J, the junction kept 7 bases outside the gene matches. Germline loops: CDR1 DFQATT, CDR2 SNEGSKA (reference sequence). This CDR3 region has 15 residues. As DNA, the CDR3 is TGCAGTGCTAGGAAAGGGGGCTGGCGCAATCAGCCCCAGCATTTT. Encoded protein: CSARKGGWRNQPQHF.

The chain combines TRBV7-3 with TRBJ1-1; unclear D gene. The CDR3 is made up of 13 amino acids. The V gene's germline CDR1 is SGHTA and CDR2 FQGTGA. Trimming took 2 bases from V and 3 from J, leaving 7 bases between them. The CDR3 protein is CASSLLLDTEAFF. The CDR3 DNA follows: TGTGCCAGCAGCTTACTTCTGGACACTGAAGCTTTCTTT.

The chain is built from TRBV12-3 or TRBV12-4 and TRBJ2-7, with no clear D. Trimming left V 3 bases short and J 4 bases short, with 13 bases between. The CDR3 is 14 residues long. DNA for the CDR3: TGTGCCAGCAGTTTTAGGGTTGACCTTTACGAGCAGTACTTC. Its translation is CASSFRVDLYEQYF.

This clonotype was observed a handful of times. The rearrangement joins TRBV4-1 to TRBJ2-1; 8 positions agree with TRBD2. V trimming: 0 bases; J trimming: 3 bases; junction bases outside the gene matches: 4. The CDR3 spans 16 residues. The germline CDR1 and CDR2 sequences are MGHRA and YSYEKL. For the CDR3, the DNA is TGCGCCAGCAGCCAAGACCGGGGGGGGGTCTACAATGAGCAGTTCTTC. Its translation: CASSQDRGGVYNEQFF.

This rearrangement joins TRBV29-1 to TRBJ2-3; 12 positions agree with TRBD2. The CDR3 has 15 amino acids. The germline V gene has CDR1 SQVTM and CDR2 ANQGSEA. With 6 bases clipped from V and 2 bases from J, the junction kept 6 bases outside the gene matches. The CDR3 region is CSVQRLAGVTDTQYF. The DNA of the CDR3 is TGCAGCGTCCAGAGACTAGCGGGAGTCACAGATACGCAGTATTTT.

The V and J genes are TRBV4-1 and TRBJ1-5, with D unresolved. Germline values: CDR1 MGHRA, CDR2 YSYEKL. The germline V and J ends were trimmed by 4 bases and 0 bases, with 10 bases remaining between them. The CDR3 is 15 amino acids. CDR3 coding DNA: TGCGCCAGCAGCCGACGGCATGATAGCAATCAGCCCCAGCATTTT. It codes for CASSRRHDSNQPQHF.

The gene calls are TRBV7-3 and TRBJ1-1; D possibly corresponds to TRBD1 (6 bases). The V end was cut by 5 bases, the J end by 10 bases, with 17 bases between. CDR1 is SGHTA and CDR2 is FQGTGA in the germline V gene. This CDR3 comprises 13 residues. The CDR3 DNA reads TGTGCCAGCAGCCCGGAAGGGGGGCGCGGAGCTTTCTTT. It yields the protein CASSPEGGRGAFF.

The V gene is TRBV12-3 or TRBV12-4, the J gene TRBJ2-2; 8 positions agree with TRBD2. The CDR3 is 15 amino acids. V shed 7 bases, J shed 5 bases, and the junction held 9 bases outside the gene matches. The CDR3 DNA is TGTGCCAGCACCACTAGGCTAGCGGGTACCGGGGAGCTGTTTTTT. Protein product: CASTTRLAGTGELFF.